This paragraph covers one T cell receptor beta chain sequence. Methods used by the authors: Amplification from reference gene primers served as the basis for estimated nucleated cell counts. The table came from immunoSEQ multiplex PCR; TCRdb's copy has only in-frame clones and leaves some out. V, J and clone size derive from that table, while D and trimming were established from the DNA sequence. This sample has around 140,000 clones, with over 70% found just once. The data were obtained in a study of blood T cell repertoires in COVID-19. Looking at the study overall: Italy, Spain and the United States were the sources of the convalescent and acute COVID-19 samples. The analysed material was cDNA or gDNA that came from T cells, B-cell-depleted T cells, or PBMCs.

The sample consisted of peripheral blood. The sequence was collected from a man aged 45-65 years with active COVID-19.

The CDR3 is CASSLEGGYPNYGYTF. The CDR3 nucleotides are TGCGCCAGCAGCTTGGAGGGAGGGTACCCTAACTATGGCTACACCTTC. V is TRBV5-1 and J is TRBJ1-2; the D is unclear. The CDR3 has 16 residues. Per the germline V gene, CDR1 is SGHRS and CDR2 is YFSETQ. V lost 0 bases and J lost 0, with 12 bases in between.